This T cell receptor (beta chain) was captured by sequencing in a study of identical twins. Study outcomes and limitations: The models gave estimates that fell short of the out-of-frame TCR alpha sharing seen in monozygotic twins. Findings depended on cross-sectional statistics rather than tracking the same donors.

CDR1 is LGHNT, CDR2 FRNRAP, per germline. The CDR3 runs to 17 residues. The trim removed 0 bases at V and 2 bases at J, leaving 10 bases unmatched. TCRdb reanalysed the 5' RACE reads using MiXCR and keeps one entry per CDR3 protein. The sample carries about 1.7 million distinct CDR3 sequences, about 30% recorded once. A few counts support this clonotype. Its antigen is unknown. The sequenced sample consisted of cord blood. The chain has TRBV12-5 and TRBJ2-7, with 7 bases identical to TRBD1. The TCR was taken from a newborn girl in good health. CDR3 in DNA: TGTGCTAGTGGTTTGGTGGCACCTGGACAGGAAACCTACGAGCAGTACTTC. Translating it yields CASGLVAPGQETYEQYF. Filled out from reference TRBV12-5 and TRBJ2-7, the complete variable domain reads DARVTQTPRHKVTEMGQEVTMRCQPILGHNTVFWYRQTMMQGLELLAYFRNRAPLDDSGMPKDRFSAEMPDATLATLKIQPSEPRDSAVYFCASGLVAPGQETYEQYFGPGTRLTVT.